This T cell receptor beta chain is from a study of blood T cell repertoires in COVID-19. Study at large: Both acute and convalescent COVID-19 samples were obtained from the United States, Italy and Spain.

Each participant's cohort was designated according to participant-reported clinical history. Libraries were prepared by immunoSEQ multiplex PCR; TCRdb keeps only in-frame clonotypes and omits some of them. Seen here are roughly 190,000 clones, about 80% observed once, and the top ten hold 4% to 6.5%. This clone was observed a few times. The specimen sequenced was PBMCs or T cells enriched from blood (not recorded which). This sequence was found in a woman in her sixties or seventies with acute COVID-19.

The CDR3 DNA sequence: TGTGCCAGCAGCCGGGACAGTGCGAGCAATCAGCCCCAGCATTTT. It specifies CASSRDSASNQPQHF. This chain uses TRBV2 with TRBJ1-5; 7 nucleotides line up with TRBD1. With 6 bases clipped from V and 1 base from J, the junction kept 6 bases outside the gene matches. Germline values: CDR1 SNHLY, CDR2 FYNNEI. This CDR3 contains 15 residues.